These 8 T cell receptor beta chains were all obtained from the same sample, sequenced in a study of cytomegalovirus exposure and HLA in healthy donors. The PCR used 60 Vbeta and 13 Jbeta primers. The method was immunoSEQ multiplex PCR; TCRdb's version includes in-frame clones alone and lacks a portion of them. Among about 100,000 clones, roughly 76% were seen once, and the ten largest hold roughly 3.5%. Sequencing input: PBMCs. The receptors were gathered from a man between 40 and 49 years old in good health and CMV-seronegative.

The rearrangement joins TRBV14 to TRBJ2-5, with a possible D match to TRBD2 (6 bases). CDR1 SGHDN and CDR2 FVKESK come from the germline V gene. The CDR3 consists of 17 residues. V dropped 4 bases and J dropped 0 bases, with 18 bases sitting between them. The CDR3 is CASSPPLWRGYQETQYF. The CDR3 DNA is TGTGCCAGCAGCCCCCCCCTCTGGAGGGGCTACCAAGAGACCCAGTACTTC.

This clone was recorded a few times. The rearrangement joins TRBV5-4 to TRBJ2-2; a possible D gene is TRBD1 (6 bases). This CDR3 comprises 15 residues. Per the germline V gene, CDR1 is SGHNT and CDR2 is YYREEE (reference sequence). Trimming pared 4 bases from V and 6 bases from J, leaving 16 bases between. The CDR3: CASSRKDRRPGELFF. CDR3 sequence (DNA): TGTGCCAGCAGCCGAAAGGACAGACGGCCCGGGGAGCTGTTTTTT.

V usage is TRBV12-5 and J usage is TRBJ1-2; TRBD1 matches at 8 bases. The CDR3 contains 14 residues. Germline values: CDR1 LGHNT, CDR2 FRNRAP. The V and J ends lost 2 bases and 3 bases, in that order; junction bases with no gene match: 2. CDR3 bases: TGTGCTAGTGGTTTGCAGGGGGCGGACTATGGCTACACCTTC. This encodes CASGLQGADYGYTF.

In its sample, this clone was seen a few times. The rearrangement uses TRBV5-1 and TRBJ1-1; D may be TRBD1 (6 bases). The germline CDR1 and CDR2 sequences are SGHRS and YFSETQ. Between the trimmed V and J ends, which lost 4 bases and 4 bases, there was a span of 14 bases. The CDR3 is 14 amino acids. The CDR3 DNA is TGCGCCAGCAGCGAGGACAGATTTCTCACTGAAGCTTTCTTT. This encodes CASSEDRFLTEAFF.

The V call is TRBV12-1, the J call TRBJ2-7; the table's D call of TRBD1 was not tested on the DNA. TRBV12-1 is a known pseudogene. The CDR3 contains 16 residues. CDR3 in DNA: TGTGCCAGCAGCCCAATCACGGGACAGGGCTCCTACGAGCAGTACTTC. Its translation: CASSPITGQGSYEQYF.

Only a few counts were recorded for this clone. The V gene is TRBV10-3, the J gene TRBJ2-7; TRBD2 might be the D (6 bases). Germline lookup yields CDR1 ENHRY and CDR2 SYGVKD. The CDR3 is 14 residues long. V lost 3 bases, J lost 2 bases, and 11 bases lay in between. The CDR3 region has the DNA TGTGCCATCAGTGACGGGAGAAGGACCTACGAGCAGTACTTC. Protein sequence: CAISDGRRTYEQYF.

The chain employs TRBV6-4 and TRBJ1-2, with 8 bases that match TRBD1. Trimming removed 2 bases from V and 0 bases from J; junction bases left unmatched: 2. There are 15 residues in the CDR3. Germline V CDR1 and CDR2: MRHNA, SNTAGT. CDR3 amino acids: CASSDVDRANYGYTF. CDR3 DNA sequence: TGTGCCAGCAGTGACGTGGACAGGGCTAACTATGGCTACACCTTC.

This clone was found once. This chain connects TRBV6-5 to TRBJ1-1; 7 bases agree with TRBD1. Germline CDR1 is MNHEY and CDR2 is SVGAGI. V trimming: 6 bases; J trimming: 6 bases; junction bases outside the gene matches: 10. This CDR3 has 14 residues. This chain's CDR3 is CASRRTGGIAEAFF. DNA of the CDR3: TGTGCCAGCAGAAGGACAGGAGGGATAGCTGAAGCTTTCTTT.